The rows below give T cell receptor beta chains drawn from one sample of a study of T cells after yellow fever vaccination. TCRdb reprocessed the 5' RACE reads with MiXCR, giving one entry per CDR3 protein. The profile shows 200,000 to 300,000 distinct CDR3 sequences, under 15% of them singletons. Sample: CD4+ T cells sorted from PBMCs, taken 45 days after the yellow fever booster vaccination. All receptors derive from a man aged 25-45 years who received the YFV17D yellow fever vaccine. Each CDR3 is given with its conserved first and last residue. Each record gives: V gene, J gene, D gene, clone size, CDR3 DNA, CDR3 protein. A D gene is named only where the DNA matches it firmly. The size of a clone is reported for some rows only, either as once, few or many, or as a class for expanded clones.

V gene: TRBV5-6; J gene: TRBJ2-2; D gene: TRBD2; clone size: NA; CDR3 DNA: TGTGCCAGCAGCCGGCCGGGACTAGCGTCGATCGGGGAGCTGTTTTTT; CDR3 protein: CASSRPGLASIGELFF
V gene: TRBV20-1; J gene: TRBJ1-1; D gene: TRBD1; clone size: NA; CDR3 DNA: TGCAGTGCACAGACAGGGATGAACACTGAAGCTTTCTTT; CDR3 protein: CSAQTGMNTEAFF
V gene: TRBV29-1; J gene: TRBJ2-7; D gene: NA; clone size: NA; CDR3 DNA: TGCAGCGTTGGTCTAGCGCGGGAGCAGTACTTC; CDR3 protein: CSVGLAREQYF
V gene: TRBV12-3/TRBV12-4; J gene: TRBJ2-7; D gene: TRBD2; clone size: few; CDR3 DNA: TGTGCCAGCAGTTCCTGGACTAGCCGTGACTACGAGCAGTACTTC; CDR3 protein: CASSSWTSRDYEQYF
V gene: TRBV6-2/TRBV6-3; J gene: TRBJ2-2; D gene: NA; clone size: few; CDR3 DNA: TGTGCCAGCAGTCAGGGTTCAGCGAACACCGGGGAGCTGTTTTTT; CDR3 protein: CASSQGSANTGELFF
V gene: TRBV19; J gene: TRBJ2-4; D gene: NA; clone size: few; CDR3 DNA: TGTGCCAGTACTTCCAAAAACATTCAGTACTTC; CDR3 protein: CASTSKNIQYF
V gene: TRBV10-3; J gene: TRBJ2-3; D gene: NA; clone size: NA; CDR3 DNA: TGTGCCATCAGTGAGTCAGTAGCTAGCACAGATACGCAGTATTTT; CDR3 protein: CAISESVASTDTQYF
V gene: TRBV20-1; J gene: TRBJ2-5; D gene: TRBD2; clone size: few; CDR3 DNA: TGCAGTGCTAGGGTAGCGGGCGCAGGGGAGACCCAGTACTTC; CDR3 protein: CSARVAGAGETQYF
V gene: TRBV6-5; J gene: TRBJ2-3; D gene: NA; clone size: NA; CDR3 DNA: TGTGCCAGCGCTCCTTACCCCTATTTGGCGGAACCCACAGATACGCAGTATTTT; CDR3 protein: CASAPYPYLAEPTDTQYF
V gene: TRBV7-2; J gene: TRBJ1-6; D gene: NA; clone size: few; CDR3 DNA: TGTGCCAGCAGCTCGACCGGGACGGCAGGTTCACCCCTCCACTTT; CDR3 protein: CASSSTGTAGSPLHF
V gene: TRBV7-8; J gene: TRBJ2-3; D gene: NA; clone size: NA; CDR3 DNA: TGTGCCAGCAGCCCTGGGCCGGGCTCAGATACGCAGTATTTT; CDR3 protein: CASSPGPGSDTQYF
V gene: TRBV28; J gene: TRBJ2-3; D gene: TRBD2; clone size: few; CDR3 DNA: TGTGCCAGCAGCGTGGGAGGGCAGAGCACAGATACGCAGTATTTT; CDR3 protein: CASSVGGQSTDTQYF
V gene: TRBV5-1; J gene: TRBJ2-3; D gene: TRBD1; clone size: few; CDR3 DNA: TGCGCCAGCGGACAGGGGAGCACAGATACGCAGTATTTT; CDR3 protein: CASGQGSTDTQYF
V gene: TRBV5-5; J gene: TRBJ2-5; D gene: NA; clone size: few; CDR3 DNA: TGTGCCAGCAGCTTGGAACCGGCCGGGACCCAGTACTTC; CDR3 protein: CASSLEPAGTQYF
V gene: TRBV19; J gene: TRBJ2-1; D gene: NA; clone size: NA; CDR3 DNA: TGTGCCAGTAGTATAGCTAGAGGTAGCAGTGAGCAGTTCTTC; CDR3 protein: CASSIARGSSEQFF
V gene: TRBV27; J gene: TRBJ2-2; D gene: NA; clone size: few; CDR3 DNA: TGTGCCAGCAGTCCTCCCCCCCGATTAGCGGCGAACACCGGGGAGCTGTTTTTT; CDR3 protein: CASSPPPRLAANTGELFF
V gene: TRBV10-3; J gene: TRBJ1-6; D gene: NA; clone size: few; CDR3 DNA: TGTGCCATCAGTGAACTCCCTCTGGCAGATAATTCACCCCTCCACTTT; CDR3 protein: CAISELPLADNSPLHF
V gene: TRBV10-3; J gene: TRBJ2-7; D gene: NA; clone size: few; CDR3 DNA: TGTGCCATCAGTGTCGGGGACGGATACGAGCAGTACTTC; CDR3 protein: CAISVGDGYEQYF
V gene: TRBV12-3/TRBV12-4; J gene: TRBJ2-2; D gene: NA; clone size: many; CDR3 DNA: TGTGCCAGCAGTTTATTAGGGAACACCGGGGAGCTGTTTTTT; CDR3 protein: CASSLLGNTGELFF
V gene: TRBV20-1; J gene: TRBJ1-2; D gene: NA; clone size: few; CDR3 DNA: TGCAGTGCTAGAGATCAAGGGGAGGGCAACTATGGCTACACCTTC; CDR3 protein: CSARDQGEGNYGYTF
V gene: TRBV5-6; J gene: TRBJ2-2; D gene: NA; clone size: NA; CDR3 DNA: TGTGCCAGCAGGATACAGGGAGTTGTTGTGGAGCTGTTTTTT; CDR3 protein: CASRIQGVVVELFF
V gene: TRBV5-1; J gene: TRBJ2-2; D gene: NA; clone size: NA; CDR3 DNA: TGCGCCAGCAGCTTCAACGGGAGAGACACCGGGGAGCTGTTTTTT; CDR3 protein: CASSFNGRDTGELFF
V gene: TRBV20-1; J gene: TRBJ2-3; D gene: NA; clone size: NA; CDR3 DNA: TGCAGTGCCCTCGTGGGAGGGGGAAGAACAGATACGCAGTATTTT; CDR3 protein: CSALVGGGRTDTQYF
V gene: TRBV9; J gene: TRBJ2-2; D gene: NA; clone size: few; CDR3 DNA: TGTGCCAGCAGCGTAGCTCCAGGGGGGCTTAACACCGGGGAGCTGTTTTTT; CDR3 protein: CASSVAPGGLNTGELFF
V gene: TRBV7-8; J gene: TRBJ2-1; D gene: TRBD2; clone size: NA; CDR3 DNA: TGTGCCAGCAGGCCGGCGGGGGGTTACAATGAGCAGTTCTTC; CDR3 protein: CASRPAGGYNEQFF
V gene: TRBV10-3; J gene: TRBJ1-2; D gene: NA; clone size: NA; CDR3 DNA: TGTGCCATCAGTGAACCCGGGAGGAGAAAAGGTGGCTACACCTTC; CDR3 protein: CAISEPGRRKGGYTF
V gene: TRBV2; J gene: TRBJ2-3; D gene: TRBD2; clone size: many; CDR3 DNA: TGTGCCAGTCGGACTAGCGGGGCAGATACGCAGTATTTT; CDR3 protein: CASRTSGADTQYF
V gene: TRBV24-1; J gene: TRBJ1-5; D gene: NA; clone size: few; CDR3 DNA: TGTGCCACCAGTGATTCACACGATCAGCCCCAGCATTTT; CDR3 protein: CATSDSHDQPQHF
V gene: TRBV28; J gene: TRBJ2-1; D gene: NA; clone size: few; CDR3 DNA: TGTGCCAGCTTTTCTAGGGGCAATGAGCAGTTCTTC; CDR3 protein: CASFSRGNEQFF
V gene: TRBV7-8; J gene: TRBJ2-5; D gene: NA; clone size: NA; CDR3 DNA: TGTGCCAGCAGCTGGGCTGAGACCCAGTACTTC; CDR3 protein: CASSWAETQYF
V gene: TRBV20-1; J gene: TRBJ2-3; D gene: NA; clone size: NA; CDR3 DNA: TGCAGTGCCGACCAACCCGCCAGCGGTACGCAGTATTTT; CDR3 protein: CSADQPASGTQYF
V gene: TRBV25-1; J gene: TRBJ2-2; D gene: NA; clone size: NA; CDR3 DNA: TGTGCCAGCAGTGAACGGGCGAGATGGGAGCTGTTTTTT; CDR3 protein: CASSERARWELFF
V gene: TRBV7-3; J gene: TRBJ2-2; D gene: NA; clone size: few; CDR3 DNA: TGTGCCAGCAGCTTGGCCGCATGGGGCGGGGAGCTGTTTTTT; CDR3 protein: CASSLAAWGGELFF
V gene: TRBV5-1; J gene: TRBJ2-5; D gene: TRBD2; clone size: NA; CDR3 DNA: TGCGCCAGCAGCTTGGGAGGACTAGCGGGAGGTGTAGAGACCCAGTACTTC; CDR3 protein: CASSLGGLAGGVETQYF
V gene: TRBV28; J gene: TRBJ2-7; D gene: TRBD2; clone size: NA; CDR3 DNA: TGTGCCACACATCCTAGCGGGAGGGTATACGAGCAGTACTTC; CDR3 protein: CATHPSGRVYEQYF
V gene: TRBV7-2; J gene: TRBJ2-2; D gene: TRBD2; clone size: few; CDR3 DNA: TGTGCCAGCAGTCATAGCGGGAGGGCCGCCGGGGAGCTGTTTTTT; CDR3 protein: CASSHSGRAAGELFF
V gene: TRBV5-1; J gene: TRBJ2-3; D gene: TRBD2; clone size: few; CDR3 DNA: TGCGCCAGCAGCTTACAGCGGGAGTTGGATACGCAGTATTTT; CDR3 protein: CASSLQRELDTQYF
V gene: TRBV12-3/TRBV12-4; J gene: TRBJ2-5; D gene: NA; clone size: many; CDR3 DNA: TGTGCCAGCAGTTACGGCGGAGAGACCCAGTACTTC; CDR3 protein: CASSYGGETQYF
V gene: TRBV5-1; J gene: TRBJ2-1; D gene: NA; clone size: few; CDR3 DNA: TGCGCCAGCAGCAGAGACTCGAGAAGCTCCTACAATGAGCAGTTCTTC; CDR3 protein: CASSRDSRSSYNEQFF
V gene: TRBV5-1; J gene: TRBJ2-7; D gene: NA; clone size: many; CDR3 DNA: TGCGCCAGCAGCTCAGGGGACTACTACGAGCAGTACTTC; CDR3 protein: CASSSGDYYEQYF
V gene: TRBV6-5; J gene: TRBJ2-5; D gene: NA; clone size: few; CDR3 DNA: TGTGCCAGCAGTTACTCGGAAGTATCGGAGACCCAGTACTTC; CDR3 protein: CASSYSEVSETQYF
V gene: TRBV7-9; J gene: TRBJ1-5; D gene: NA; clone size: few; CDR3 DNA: TGTGCCAGCAGCCTACAGGGTCGGGGACGTCAGCCCCAGCATTTT; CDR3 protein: CASSLQGRGRQPQHF
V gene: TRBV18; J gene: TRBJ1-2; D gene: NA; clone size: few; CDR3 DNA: TGTGCCAGCTCACGGACAAGCCCAGGAGACTATGGCTACACCTTC; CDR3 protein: CASSRTSPGDYGYTF
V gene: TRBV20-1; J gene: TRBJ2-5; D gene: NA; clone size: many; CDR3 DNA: TGCAGTGCTAGAGAACGGACTGGGAAGACCCAGTACTTC; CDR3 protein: CSARERTGKTQYF
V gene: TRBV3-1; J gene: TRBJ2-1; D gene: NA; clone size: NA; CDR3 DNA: TGTGCCAGCAGCCAAGGGTTATCGGTTGCGCAGTTCTTC; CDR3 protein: CASSQGLSVAQFF
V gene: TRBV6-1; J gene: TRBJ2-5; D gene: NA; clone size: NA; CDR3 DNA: TGTGCCAGCGATTGGGGGGTGAGGGAGACCCAGTACTTC; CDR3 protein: CASDWGVRETQYF
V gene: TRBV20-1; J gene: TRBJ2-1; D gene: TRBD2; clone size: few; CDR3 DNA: TGCAGTGCTAGTAGCGGGAAGCTCCTGTACAATGAGCAGTTCTTC; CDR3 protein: CSASSGKLLYNEQFF
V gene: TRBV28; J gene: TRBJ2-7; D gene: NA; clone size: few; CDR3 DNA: TGTGCCAGCAGTTGGGGGCTTCGGAAATTCGAGCAGTACTTC; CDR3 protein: CASSWGLRKFEQYF
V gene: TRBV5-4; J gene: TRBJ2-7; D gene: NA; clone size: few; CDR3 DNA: TGTGCCAGCAGCTTTGGAGGCGGGCTAGTGGTTTCCGAGCAGTACTTC; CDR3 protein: CASSFGGGLVVSEQYF
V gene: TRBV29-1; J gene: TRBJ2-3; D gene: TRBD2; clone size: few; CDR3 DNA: TGCAGCGTCCGAGGAACTAGCGGGACGACAGATACGCAGTATTTT; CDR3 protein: CSVRGTSGTTDTQYF
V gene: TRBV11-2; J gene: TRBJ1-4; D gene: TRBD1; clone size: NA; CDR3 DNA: TGTGCCAGCGGGCCTACCGGGACAGGGAATGAAAAACTGTTTTTT; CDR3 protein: CASGPTGTGNEKLFF
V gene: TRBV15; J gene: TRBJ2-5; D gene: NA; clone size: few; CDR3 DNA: TGTGCCACCAGCAGCCCCTTCTCAGGGATTCCAGAGACCCAGTACTTC; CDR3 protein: CATSSPFSGIPETQYF
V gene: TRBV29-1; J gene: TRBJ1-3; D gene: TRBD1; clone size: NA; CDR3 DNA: TGCAGCGTTGAAGCAGACCGGACAGGGGCTGGAAACACCATATATTTT; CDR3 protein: CSVEADRTGAGNTIYF
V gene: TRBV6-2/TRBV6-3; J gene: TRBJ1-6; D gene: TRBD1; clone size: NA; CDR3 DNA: TGTGCCAGCACCCGTCTCCTCCTGGTACCCCAGGACAGGGGGAATTCACCCCTCCACTTT; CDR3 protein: CASTRLLLVPQDRGNSPLHF
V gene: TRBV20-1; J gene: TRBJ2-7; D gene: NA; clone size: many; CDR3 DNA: TGCAGTACGCCTTCACAGGGCTTCTCCTACGAGCAGTACTTC; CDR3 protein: CSTPSQGFSYEQYF
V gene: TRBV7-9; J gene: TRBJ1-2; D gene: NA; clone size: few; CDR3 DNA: TGTGCCAGCAGCTTAATCGTAGTGGGGGCTACGGGTGGCTACACCTTC; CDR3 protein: CASSLIVVGATGGYTF
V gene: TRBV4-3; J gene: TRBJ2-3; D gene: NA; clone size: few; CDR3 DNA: TGCGCCAGCAGCCTCGAGGCAGGTCCAGATACGCAGTATTTT; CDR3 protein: CASSLEAGPDTQYF
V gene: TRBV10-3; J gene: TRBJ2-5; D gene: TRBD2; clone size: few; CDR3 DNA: TGTGCCATCAGTGAGTCAGCGGGAGGAGGGACCCAGTACTTC; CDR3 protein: CAISESAGGGTQYF
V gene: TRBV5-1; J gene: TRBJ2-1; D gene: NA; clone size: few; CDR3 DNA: TGCGCCAGCACCCCCGCGGGGTCAATTTACAATGAGCAGTTCTTC; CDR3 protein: CASTPAGSIYNEQFF
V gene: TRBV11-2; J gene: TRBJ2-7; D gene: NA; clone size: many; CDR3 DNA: TGTGCCAGCAGCGCCAGTAGGGGCGGCGAGCAGTACTTC; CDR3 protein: CASSASRGGEQYF